This is a list of T cell receptor beta chains from one sample in a study of blood T cell repertoires in COVID-19. Using immunoSEQ multiplex PCR, the repertoire was profiled, and TCRdb retains in-frame clones only, with some absent. The sample lists tens of thousands of clones; about four fifths were seen once. Sequences were obtained from peripheral blood. The receptors originated from a woman older than 75 with active or convalescent COVID-19. The CDR3 runs from the conserved cysteine through the conserved F or W. The D gene is left open where the match is weak. Size is omitted from some rows. Given values are once, few, many or a class for expanded clones.

TRBV19,-,TRBJ2-1,-,CASSIGPGSNYNEQFF
TRBV7-2,-,TRBJ2-3,once,CASSWRGDTQYF
TRBV7-7,TRBD2,TRBJ2-2,-,CASSLGRGERTGELFF
TRBV11-2,TRBD2,TRBJ2-2,-,CASSPRLAGFTGELFF
TRBV10-2,TRBD1,TRBJ1-6,-,CASSPDRGRPNSPLHF
TRBV3-1/TRBV3-2,TRBD2,TRBJ2-7,once,CASSQASGYSYEQYF
TRBV29-1,TRBD1,TRBJ2-5,-,CSAGTGGYETQYF
TRBV7-2,-,TRBJ1-1,-,CASSLSNTGTEAFF
TRBV6-5,-,TRBJ1-6,-,CASSYRGWSPLHF
TRBV2,-,TRBJ1-1,few,CASRGRAGNTEAFF
TRBV6-5,-,TRBJ2-7,-,CASQYQETGQYF
TRBV2,TRBD1,TRBJ2-3,-,CASSSQGLGTDTQYF
TRBV18,-,TRBJ2-5,-,CASSPDLARGETQYF
TRBV4-1,TRBD1,TRBJ1-6,-,CASSPRGRENSPLHF
TRBV4-1,TRBD1,TRBJ2-7,once,CASSQGTGEFYEQYF
TRBV4-3,TRBD1,TRBJ1-1,-,CASSLRQGGEAFF